The rows below give T cell receptor beta chains drawn from one sample of a study of blood T cells in healthy people across ages. MiXCR, run by TCRdb on the 5' RACE reads, gives a single entry per CDR3 protein. The sample yields about 1 million distinct CDR3 sequences, around 45% seen once. Sequencing was carried out using blood. All receptors come from a woman aged 60 to 75 in good health. Both conserved end residues are part of each CDR3. A D gene is named only where the DNA matches it firmly. Not every row has a clone size; where given, it reads once, few, many or a size class.

V	size	J	D	length	DNA	CDR3
TRBV29-1	.	TRBJ2-7	TRBD1	15	TGCAGCCCAGCCCCCCCCGACAGGGGGCATTGCGAGCAGTACTTC	CSPAPPDRGHCEQYF
TRBV20-1	.	TRBJ1-4	TRBD1	13	TGCAGTGCCGAGGGGGCAAGTAATGAAAAACTGTTTTTT	CSAEGASNEKLFF
TRBV12-3/TRBV12-4	.	TRBJ2-7	.	12	TGTGCCAGCACAGGGGAGTTTTACGAGCAGTACTTC	CASTGEFYEQYF
TRBV12-3/TRBV12-4	few	TRBJ2-7	TRBD2	17	TGTGCCAGCAGTTTTCTCGTCGGTAGCGGGAGGGCCTACGAGCAGTACTTC	CASSFLVGSGRAYEQYF
TRBV14	few	TRBJ2-7	TRBD2	15	TGTGCCAGCAGCCAAGGCGGGAGTGCTACCTACGAGCAGTACTTC	CASSQGGSATYEQYF
TRBV27	few	TRBJ2-1	TRBD2	14	TGTGCCACCACACTAGCGGGGGGCTACAATGAGCAGTTCTTC	CATTLAGGYNEQFF
TRBV6-5	few	TRBJ2-6	TRBD2	19	TGTGCCAGCAGTTACTCGGGACTAGCGGGAGACTCTGGGGCCAACGTCCTGACTTTC	CASSYSGLAGDSGANVLTF
TRBV7-2	.	TRBJ2-5	TRBD2	15	TGTGCCAGCAGCTTTAGCGGGAGTGGGCGAGAGACCCAGTACTTC	CASSFSGSGRETQYF
TRBV27	.	TRBJ2-7	TRBD2	14	TGTGCCAGCACCTGGGGGGGAGGGCCCTACGAGCAGTACTTC	CASTWGGGPYEQYF
TRBV9	many	TRBJ2-3	.	13	TGTGCCAGCAGCCCTCGCCTCACAGATACGCAGTATTTT	CASSPRLTDTQYF
TRBV12-3/TRBV12-4	.	TRBJ1-4	.	15	TGTGCCAGCAGTTTGGACGGGGCAACTAATGAAAAACTGTTTTTT	CASSLDGATNEKLFF
TRBV9	few	TRBJ2-1	.	13	TGTGCCAGCAGCGCCTTACAGTTCAATGAGCAGTTCTTC	CASSALQFNEQFF
TRBV27	.	TRBJ2-5	TRBD2	18	TGTGCCAGCAGTTTATCGCCTGCGGGAGGGCCTAACCAAGAGACCCAGTACTTC	CASSLSPAGGPNQETQYF
TRBV15	few	TRBJ2-5	.	14	TGTGCCACCAGCAGAGGCCTTGGGCCGCGGACCCAGTACTTC	CATSRGLGPRTQYF
TRBV3-1	.	TRBJ2-7	.	12	TGTGCCAGCAGGAACCTTGGGGGCGAGCAGTACTTC	CASRNLGGEQYF
TRBV20-1	.	TRBJ2-7	.	13	TGCAGTGCGGGGGGAGCCTCAAGCTACGAGCAGTACTTC	CSAGGASSYEQYF
TRBV6-1	.	TRBJ1-1	.	14	TGTGCCAGCAGTGTTACAGGGATTGAAACTGAAGCTTTCTTT	CASSVTGIETEAFF
TRBV20-1	.	TRBJ1-3	.	13	TGCAGTGCTAGAGTTACAGGGGGAAACACCATATATTTT	CSARVTGGNTIYF
TRBV7-9	few	TRBJ1-1	.	13	TGTGCCAGCAGCTTATTCTCCAACACTGAAGCTTTCTTT	CASSLFSNTEAFF
TRBV24-1	.	TRBJ2-1	.	15	TGTGCCACCGAGGGGGAGGGGAAGATTTACAATGAGCAGTTCTTC	CATEGEGKIYNEQFF
TRBV27	many	TRBJ2-7	.	12	TGTGCCAGCAGTTCTCCCCCATACGAGCAGTACTTC	CASSSPPYEQYF
TRBV5-5	.	TRBJ1-5	.	13	TGTGCCAGCAGCTTTTCGATAAATCAGCCCCAGCATTTT	CASSFSINQPQHF
TRBV20-1	few	TRBJ2-1	TRBD2	15	TGCAGTGCTAGAGATCTAGCGGGAAACTACAATGAGCAGTTCTTC	CSARDLAGNYNEQFF
TRBV2	.	TRBJ2-2	.	13	TGTGCCAGCAGAATCAGGGTGACCGGGGAGCTGTTTTTT	CASRIRVTGELFF
TRBV29-1	.	TRBJ2-7	.	13	TGCAGCGTTGAAACGCGGGTCCGGGGTGAGCAGTACTTC	CSVETRVRGEQYF
TRBV12-3/TRBV12-4	.	TRBJ1-4	TRBD1	15	TGTGCCATCTCGGGACAGGGGGCTGTAGATGAAAAACTGTTTTTT	CAISGQGAVDEKLFF
TRBV4-2	.	TRBJ1-2	.	15	TGTGCCAGCAGCCGGACAGTCGAAACTAACTATGGCTACACCTTC	CASSRTVETNYGYTF
TRBV7-2	.	TRBJ2-7	.	15	TGTGCCAGCAGCCTTAGCGGAGCTTCAAACTACGAGCAGTACTTC	CASSLSGASNYEQYF
TRBV6-2/TRBV6-3	.	TRBJ2-3	.	13	TGTGCCAGCAAGGAGCCGATAGCAGATACGCAGTATTTT	CASKEPIADTQYF
TRBV30	once	TRBJ2-7	.	11	TGTGCCTGGTATACAGGGCACGAGCAGTACTTC	CAWYTGHEQYF
TRBV20-1	.	TRBJ2-7	.	12	TGCAGTGCTAGAATGCGAGAGTACGAGCAGTACTTC	CSARMREYEQYF
TRBV12-5	.	TRBJ2-1	TRBD1	15	TGTGCTAGTGGTCCCCCGACAGGGGTAAGAAATGAGCAGTTCTTC	CASGPPTGVRNEQFF
TRBV25-1	.	TRBJ2-7	TRBD1	16	TGTGCCAGCAGTGGGGACAGGGACCGTTACTCCTACGAGCAGTACTTC	CASSGDRDRYSYEQYF
TRBV7-2	.	TRBJ1-5	.	16	TGTGCCAGCAGCTTAGTAGGGACGGGGGGCGGACAGCCCCAGCATTTT	CASSLVGTGGGQPQHF
TRBV6-5	many	TRBJ2-3	.	19	TGTGCCAGCAGTTACAGAGGGGCTGGGGACATAACTAGCACAGATACGCAGTATTTT	CASSYRGAGDITSTDTQYF
TRBV7-8	few	TRBJ1-1	.	15	TGTGCCAGCGTCCAAACTGCCGGGTCAGGCACTGAAGCTTTCTTT	CASVQTAGSGTEAFF
TRBV7-9	.	TRBJ2-4	TRBD1	16	TGTGCCAGCAGCTTAGCCGGGACAGGGAATTCTGACATTCAGTACTTC	CASSLAGTGNSDIQYF
TRBV27	few	TRBJ2-7	.	15	TGTGCCAGCAGTTCACCCGACAGGCTCTACGGGGAGCAGTACTTC	CASSSPDRLYGEQYF
TRBV20-1	once	TRBJ2-5	.	15	TGCAGTGCTAGTAGTGGGAGCCCTTCTCAAGAGACCCAGTACTTC	CSASSGSPSQETQYF
TRBV7-2	few	TRBJ2-3	TRBD2	15	TGTGCCAGCAAGGCTAGCGGGAGTCGGACAGATACGCAGTATTTT	CASKASGSRTDTQYF
TRBV2	.	TRBJ2-7	.	14	TGTGCCAGCAGTGAATCGGTCGGCGAGTCGGAGCAGTACTTC	CASSESVGESEQYF
TRBV15	.	TRBJ2-1	.	14	TGTGCCACCAGCAGCCGGGACACAACCAATGAGCAGTTCTTC	CATSSRDTTNEQFF
TRBV27	few	TRBJ1-4	TRBD1	18	TGTGCCAGCAGTTTTTCCGTACACCAGGGGGGGACTAATGAAAAACTGTTTTTT	CASSFSVHQGGTNEKLFF
TRBV2	once	TRBJ1-2	.	13	TGTGCCAGCAGTGTTTGGGATGTTTATGGCTACACCTTC	CASSVWDVYGYTF
TRBV20-1	few	TRBJ2-1	.	11	TGCAGTGCTAGCGAACTCAATGAGCAGTTCTTC	CSASELNEQFF
TRBV5-1	once	TRBJ2-1	TRBD2	16	TGCGCCAGCAGCGGAGGGACTAGCAGCTCGTACAATGAGCAGTTCTTC	CASSGGTSSSYNEQFF
TRBV20-1	.	TRBJ2-1	.	11	TGCAGTGCCCCGACCTCCAATGAGCAGTTCTTC	CSAPTSNEQFF
TRBV12-3/TRBV12-4	.	TRBJ2-7	TRBD1	16	TGTGCCAGCAGTTCTGGGTTTGGGACAGGGGGCGACGAGCAGTACTTC	CASSSGFGTGGDEQYF